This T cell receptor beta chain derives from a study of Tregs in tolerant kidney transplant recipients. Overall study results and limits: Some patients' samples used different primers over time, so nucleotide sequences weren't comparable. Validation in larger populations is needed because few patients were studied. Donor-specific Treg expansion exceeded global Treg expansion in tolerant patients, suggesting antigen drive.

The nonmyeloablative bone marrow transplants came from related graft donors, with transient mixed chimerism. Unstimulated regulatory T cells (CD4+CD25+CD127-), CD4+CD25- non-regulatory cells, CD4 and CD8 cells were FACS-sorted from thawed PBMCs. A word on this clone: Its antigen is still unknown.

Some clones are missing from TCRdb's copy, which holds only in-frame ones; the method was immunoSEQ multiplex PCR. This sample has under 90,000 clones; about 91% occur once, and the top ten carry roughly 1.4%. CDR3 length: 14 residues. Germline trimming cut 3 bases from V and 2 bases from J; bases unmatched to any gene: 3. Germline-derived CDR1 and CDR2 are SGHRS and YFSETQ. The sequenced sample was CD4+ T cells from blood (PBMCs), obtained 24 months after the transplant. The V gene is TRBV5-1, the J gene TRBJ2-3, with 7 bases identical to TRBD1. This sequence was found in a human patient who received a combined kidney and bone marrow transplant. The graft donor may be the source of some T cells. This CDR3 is CASSSGTDTDTQYF. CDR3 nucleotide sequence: TGCGCCAGCAGCTCCGGGACAGACACAGATACGCAGTATTTT.